Below are 30 T cell receptor beta chains sequenced from a single sample in a study of technical replicates of blood from several donors. TCRdb keeps only in-frame clones here, not all; method: immunoSEQ multiplex PCR. The data contain 80,000 or so clones, about 96% of them singletons. The sequenced material came from T cells isolated from PBMCs. The receptors derive from a human donor in good health.

The chain carries TRBV2 and TRBJ1-5; D not resolved. The germline V gene has CDR1 SNHLY and CDR2 FYNNEI. With 6 bases removed from V and 0 bases from J, the gap between germline ends came to 12 bases. The CDR3 spans 15 residues. CDR3 residues: CASRGRVNSNQPQHF. CDR3 in DNA: TGTGCCAGCAGGGGCAGAGTCAATAGCAATCAGCCCCAGCATTTT.

The chain recombines TRBV6-5 with TRBJ1-4, with D possibly being TRBD1 (5 bases). Germline CDR1 reads MNHEY; CDR2 reads SVGAGI. The CDR3 has 13 residues. The germline V and J ends were trimmed by 4 bases and 7 bases, with 10 bases remaining between them. The CDR3 nucleotides read TGTGCCAGCAGTTGGGGACTTACTGAAAAACTGTTTTTT. Translation: CASSWGLTEKLFF.

The chain joins TRBV7-2 to TRBJ2-3, with D unclear. V lost 1 base and J lost 2, with 7 bases in between. The V gene's germline CDR1 is SGHTA and CDR2 FQGNSA. This CDR3 has 14 amino acids. The chain's CDR3 is CASSLDSYTDTQYF. The CDR3 bases are TGTGCCAGCAGCTTAGACAGCTACACAGATACGCAGTATTTT.

The CDR3 coding sequence is TGTGCCAGTTCGGGTCAGGGGCACCAGCCCCAGCATTTT. Its translation is CASSGQGHQPQHF. This rearrangement joins TRBV19 to TRBJ1-5; D is possibly TRBD1 (6 bases). Per germline, CDR1 LNHDA and CDR2 SQIVND (reference sequence). CDR3 length: 13 amino acids. V was shortened by 8 bases and J by 7 bases, with 15 bases between the two germline ends. The full variable domain, with the rest looked up from reference TRBV19 and TRBJ1-5, is DGGITQSPKYLFRKEGQNVTLSCEQNLNHDAMYWYRQDPGQGLRLIYYSQIVNDFQKGDIAEGYSVSREKKESFPLTVTSAQKNPTAFYLCASSGQGHQPQHFGDGTRLSIL.

The chain joins TRBV7-9 to TRBJ2-7, with 10 bases aligning to TRBD2. Germline V lookup: CDR1 SEHNR, CDR2 FQNEAQ (reference sequence). Trimming at V came to 8 bases and at J to 1 base, leaving 5 bases not matched to a gene. The CDR3 runs to 14 residues. The CDR3 DNA reads as TGTGCCAGCGTCAGGACTAGCGGTTCCTACGAGCAGTACTTC. Translating it yields CASVRTSGSYEQYF. The full variable domain, with the rest looked up from reference TRBV7-9 and TRBJ2-7, is DTGVSQNPRHKITKRGQNVTFRCDPISEHNRLYWYRQTLGQGPEFLTYFQNEAQLEKSRLLSDRFSAERPKGSFSTLEIQRTEQGDSAMYLCASVRTSGSYEQYFGPGTRLTVT.

The CDR3 DNA reads TGTGCCAGCAGATTGACAGGGGTCCGCACAGATACGCAGTATTTT. Translating it yields CASRLTGVRTDTQYF. The chain has TRBV27 and TRBJ2-3; 8 bases are shared with TRBD1. CDR3 size: 15 residues. Germline V lookup: CDR1 MNHEY, CDR2 SMNVEV (reference sequence). Unmatched junction bases numbered 6, after V lost 6 bases and J lost 1 base.

V usage is TRBV28 and J usage is TRBJ2-7; D is unclear. Germline-derived CDR1 and CDR2 are MDHEN and SYDVKM. The CDR3 sequence is 12 residues long. V lost 3 bases to trimming and J lost 4 bases, with 7 bases between them. The CDR3 DNA is TGTGCCAGCAGTTTCGGAGTATACGAGCAGTACTTC. Its translation: CASSFGVYEQYF.

The gene calls are TRBV6-5 and TRBJ2-1; 12 nucleotides match TRBD2. Germline CDR1 MNHEY, CDR2 SVGAGI. V lost 5 bases, J lost 4 bases, and 3 bases stayed unmatched. The CDR3 loop spans 15 amino acids. In DNA form, the CDR3 reads TGTGCCAGCAGTGCCACTAGCGGGAGGTACAATGAGCAGTTCTTC. It yields the protein CASSATSGRYNEQFF.

The rearrangement joins TRBV27 to TRBJ2-7; D perhaps matches TRBD1 (5 bases). The CDR3 is 14 amino acids. Trimming removed 2 bases from V and 3 bases from J, with 11 bases in between. Germline V gene lookup returns CDR1 MNHEY and CDR2 SMNVEV (reference sequence). This chain's CDR3 is CASSLSRDLYEQYF. CDR3 DNA: TGTGCCAGCAGTTTAAGCAGGGATCTCTACGAGCAGTACTTC.

This sequence joins TRBV5-1 and TRBJ1-2, with 9 bases identical to TRBD1. Germline CDR1 and CDR2: SGHRS and YFSETQ. The CDR3 is made up of 13 amino acids. The ends lost 3 bases at V and 6 bases at J; junction bases unmatched: 3. CDR3 sequence reads: CASSSGTGNGYTF. CDR3 nucleotides: TGCGCCAGCAGCTCTGGGACAGGGAATGGCTACACCTTC.

The chain combines TRBV4-1 with TRBJ2-1; 15 bases are shared with TRBD2. Germline values: CDR1 MGHRA, CDR2 YSYEKL. With V trimmed by 5 bases and J by 8 bases, 7 bases remained unmatched. The CDR3 is made up of 16 amino acids. The CDR3: CASSTGTSGGRDEQFF. The CDR3 DNA reads TGCGCCAGCAGCACCGGGACTAGCGGGGGGCGGGATGAGCAGTTCTTC.

This clone was detected only once. The J gene is TRBJ2-6, the V gene TRBV2, with D tentatively TRBD1 (6 bases). Per the germline V gene, CDR1 is SNHLY and CDR2 is FYNNEI. This CDR3 is built from 17 residues. Deletions cut 4 bases from V and 2 bases from J, with 15 bases between. The CDR3 loop reads CASSGYRDAPGANVLTF. The CDR3 DNA sequence: TGTGCCAGCAGTGGGTACAGGGACGCACCTGGGGCCAACGTCCTGACTTTC.

The V gene is TRBV5-1, the J gene TRBJ2-5; D might be TRBD1 (6 bases). Germline CDR1 and CDR2: SGHRS and YFSETQ. The CDR3 is made up of 15 amino acids. The V and J ends lost 5 bases and 2 bases respectively, with 16 bases between them. CDR3 in DNA: TGCGCCAGCAGGCTTATCCCAGGGGCGCAAGAGACCCAGTACTTC. Translated, it gives CASRLIPGAQETQYF.

J is TRBJ2-3 and V is TRBV25-1; D is possibly TRBD2 (5 bases). CDR3 size: 13 residues. Deletions cut 5 bases from V and 6 bases from J, with 12 bases between. CDR1 and CDR2 (germline): MGHDK, SYGVNS. As DNA, the CDR3 is TGTGCCAGCAGTAACGTCCCGGGGGATACGCAGTATTTT. Protein: CASSNVPGDTQYF.

The rearrangement links TRBV12-5 to TRBJ2-3; 7 bases fit TRBD2. Germline V gene data show CDR1 as LGHNT and CDR2 as FRNRAP. The CDR3 totals 14 residues. Trimming took 4 bases from V and 0 from J; bases not matched to a gene: 1. The CDR3 region is CASGSSGSTDTQYF. The DNA of the CDR3 is TGTGCTAGTGGTTCTAGCGGAAGCACAGATACGCAGTATTTT.

The CDR3 sequence is CASTPQGQGFAEQFF. DNA of the CDR3: TGTGCCAGCACTCCCCAGGGACAGGGGTTCGCTGAGCAGTTCTTC. This rearrangement joins TRBV7-3 to TRBJ2-1; 10 bases are a match to TRBD1. This CDR3 is 15 amino acids long. From germline, CDR1 is SGHTA and CDR2 FQGTGA. Trimming removed 7 bases from V and 9 bases from J; junction bases left unmatched: 12.

The chain uses TRBV10-1 and TRBJ2-7; 9 bases map to TRBD1. Per the germline V gene, CDR1 is WNHNN and CDR2 is SYGVQD (reference sequence). The CDR3 contains 14 residues. The ends lost 4 bases at V and 5 bases at J; junction bases unmatched: 6. The CDR3 DNA reads TGCGCCAGCAGTGTTGCCGGGACAGGGAACGAGCAGTACTTC. It translates to CASSVAGTGNEQYF.

The rearrangement links TRBV7-9 to TRBJ2-1; the match to TRBD1 covers 8 bases. This CDR3 comprises 16 residues. Germline-derived CDR1 and CDR2 are SEHNR and FQNEAQ (reference sequence). J was trimmed by 3 bases and V by 4 bases; bases with no gene match: 8. The CDR3 protein is CASSSYTGGFYNEQFF. Written as DNA, the CDR3 is TGTGCCAGCAGCTCATATACAGGGGGGTTCTACAATGAGCAGTTCTTC.

The rearrangement joins TRBV29-1 to TRBJ1-2; D may be TRBD1 (6 bases). This CDR3 has 13 amino acids. The germline gives CDR1 SQVTM, CDR2 ANQGSEA. Trimming left V 1 base short and J 3 bases short, with 9 bases between. The DNA for the CDR3 is TGCAGCGTTGAAGGCCGGACAGACTATGGCTACACCTTC. It codes for CSVEGRTDYGYTF.

This chain uses TRBV13 with TRBJ2-1, with 12 bases identical to TRBD2. Germline-derived CDR1 and CDR2 are PRHDT and FYEKMQ (reference sequence). The CDR3 loop spans 18 amino acids. V shed 4 bases, J shed 0 bases, and the junction held 7 bases outside the gene matches. The CDR3 DNA reads as TGTGCCAGCAGCTCCTGGCTAGCGGGGGGGAGCTCCTACAATGAGCAGTTCTTC. Translating gives CASSSWLAGGSSYNEQFF.

This clone occurred once. The V gene is TRBV13, the J gene TRBJ1-2; the D gene is possibly TRBD1 (5 bases). Germline V gene sequence: CDR1 PRHDT, CDR2 FYEKMQ (reference sequence). The CDR3 covers 14 residues. With 4 bases removed from V and 7 bases from J, the gap between germline ends came to 16 bases. The CDR3 here is CASSSDGGGGGYTF. The CDR3 DNA is TGTGCCAGCAGCTCAGACGGGGGGGGTGGTGGCTACACCTTC.

The rearrangement joins TRBV30 to TRBJ2-7, with D possibly being TRBD2 (6 bases). Trimming stripped 4 bases from V and 4 bases from J, with 14 bases between. CDR1 is GTSNPN, CDR2 SVGIG, per germline (reference sequence). The CDR3 is 13 residues long. CDR3 sequence (DNA): TGTGCCTGGAAGGCGGGGAGCCTATACGAGCAGTACTTC. This gives the protein CAWKAGSLYEQYF.

The chain is built from TRBV14 and TRBJ1-1; weak D call: TRBD1 (5 bases). The CDR3 totals 11 residues. V dropped 5 bases and J dropped 7 bases, with 8 bases sitting between them. The V gene's germline CDR1 is SGHDN and CDR2 FVKESK. The CDR3 is CASSYDSEAFF. The CDR3 nucleotides read TGTGCCAGCAGCTACGACAGTGAAGCTTTCTTT.

This chain joins TRBV7-6 and TRBJ2-5; D uncertain. Trimming took off 5 bases at V and 3 bases at J, with 4 bases between the two ends. The V gene's germline CDR1 is SGHVS and CDR2 FNYEAQ. The CDR3 covers 11 residues. The CDR3 sequence: CASSPKETQYF. Written as DNA, the CDR3 is TGTGCCAGCAGCCCTAAAGAGACCCAGTACTTC.

The V and J genes are TRBV19 and TRBJ2-1, with D possibly TRBD2 on 5 matching bases. This CDR3 region has 17 residues. V lost 5 bases to trimming and J lost 0 bases, with 17 bases between them. Germline CDR1 reads LNHDA; CDR2 reads SQIVND (reference sequence). DNA for the CDR3: TGTGCCAGTAGTGAGGGCCCTCCCCGCTACTCCTACAATGAGCAGTTCTTC. It translates to CASSEGPPRYSYNEQFF.

This chain joins TRBV5-5 and TRBJ1-5, with D maybe TRBD1 (6 bases). The CDR3 spans 15 residues. V dropped 3 bases and J dropped 0 bases, with 10 bases sitting between them. Germline lookup yields CDR1 SGHKS and CDR2 YYEKEE (reference sequence). CDR3 coding DNA: TGTGCCAGCAGCTGGGGGCTCTATAGCAATCAGCCCCAGCATTTT. Amino acid sequence: CASSWGLYSNQPQHF.

The chain combines TRBV19 with TRBJ2-7, with TRBD1 identical over 8 bases. Trimming at V came to 5 bases and at J to 4 bases, leaving 1 base not matched to a gene. Germline V lookup: CDR1 LNHDA, CDR2 SQIVND (reference sequence). The CDR3 runs to 12 residues. The CDR3 here is CASSRTGYEQYF. DNA for the CDR3: TGTGCCAGTAGTCGGACAGGGTACGAGCAGTACTTC.

The chain recombines TRBV18 with TRBJ2-1; D is perhaps TRBD1 (7 bases). Trimming took off 9 bases at V and 8 bases at J, with 20 bases between the two ends. CDR3 size: 14 residues. Germline CDR1 is KGHSH and CDR2 is LQKENI. CDR3 region: CASLRRGAIDEQFF. The CDR3 DNA sequence: TGTGCCAGTCTCCGCAGGGGGGCAATTGATGAGCAGTTCTTC.

The V and J genes are TRBV5-1 and TRBJ1-1; 7 positions agree with TRBD1. With 1 base clipped from V and 2 bases from J, the junction kept 11 bases outside the gene matches. Germline CDR1 is SGHRS and CDR2 is YFSETQ. This CDR3 has 17 amino acids. CDR3 amino acids: CASSLLAGTDTNTEAFF. For the CDR3, the DNA is TGCGCCAGCAGCTTGTTAGCGGGGACAGATACAAACACTGAAGCTTTCTTT.

The V call is TRBV15, the J call TRBJ1-1; D gene ambiguous. The CDR3 runs 13 residues. Germline values: CDR1 LNHNV, CDR2 YYDKDF (reference sequence). V was pared by 5 bases and J by 7 bases, with 14 bases between. CDR3 DNA sequence: TGTGCCACCAGCTCCCCCCCGGAGGTTGAAGCTTTCTTT. Translating gives CATSSPPEVEAFF.